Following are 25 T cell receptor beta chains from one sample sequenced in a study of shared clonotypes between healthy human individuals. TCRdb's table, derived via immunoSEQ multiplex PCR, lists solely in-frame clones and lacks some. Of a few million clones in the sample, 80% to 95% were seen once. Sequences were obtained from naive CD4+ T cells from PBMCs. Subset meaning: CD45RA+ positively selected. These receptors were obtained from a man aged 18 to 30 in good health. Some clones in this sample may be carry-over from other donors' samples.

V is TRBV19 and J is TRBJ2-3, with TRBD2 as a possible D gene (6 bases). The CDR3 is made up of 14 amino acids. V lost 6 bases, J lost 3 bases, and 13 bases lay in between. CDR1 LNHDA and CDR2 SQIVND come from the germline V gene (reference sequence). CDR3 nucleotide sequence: TGTGCCAGTAGCCCCGGGAGCAGGACAGATACGCAGTATTTT. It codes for CASSPGSRTDTQYF.

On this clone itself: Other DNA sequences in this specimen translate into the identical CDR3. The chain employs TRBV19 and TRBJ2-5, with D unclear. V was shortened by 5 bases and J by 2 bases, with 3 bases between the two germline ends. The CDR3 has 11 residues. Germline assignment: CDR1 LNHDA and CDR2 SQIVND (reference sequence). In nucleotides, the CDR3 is TGTGCCAGTAGTGCACAAGAGACCCAGTACTTC. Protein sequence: CASSAQETQYF.

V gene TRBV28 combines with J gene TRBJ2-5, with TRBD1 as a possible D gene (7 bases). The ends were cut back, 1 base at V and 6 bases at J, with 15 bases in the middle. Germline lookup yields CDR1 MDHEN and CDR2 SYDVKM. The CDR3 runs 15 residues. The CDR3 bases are TGTGCCAGCAGTTTATTTCGGAGGGGGCGCCAGACCCAGTACTTC. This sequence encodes CASSLFRRGRQTQYF.

The CDR3 is CASSLGVGTTGNTIYF. The CDR3 nucleotides are TGTGCCAGCAGCTTGGGGGTAGGCACTACTGGAAACACCATATATTTT. V gene TRBV5-4 combines with J gene TRBJ1-3; no firm D call. The germline V gene has CDR1 SGHNT and CDR2 YYREEE (reference sequence). The CDR3 runs to 16 residues. Between the trimmed V and J ends, which lost 0 bases and 2 bases, there was a span of 12 bases. Variable domain in full (rest from reference TRBV5-4 and TRBJ1-3): ETGVTQSPTHLIKTRGQQVTLRCSSQSGHNTVSWYQQALGQGPQFIFQYYREEENGRGNFPPRFSGLQFPNYSSELNVNALELDDSALYLCASSLGVGTTGNTIYFGEGSWLTVV.

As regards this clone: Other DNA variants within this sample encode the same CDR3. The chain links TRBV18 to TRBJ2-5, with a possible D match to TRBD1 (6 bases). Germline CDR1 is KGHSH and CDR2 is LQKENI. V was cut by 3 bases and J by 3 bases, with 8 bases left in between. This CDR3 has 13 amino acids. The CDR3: CASSPPGEETQYF. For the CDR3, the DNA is TGTGCCAGCTCACCTCCAGGGGAAGAGACCCAGTACTTC.

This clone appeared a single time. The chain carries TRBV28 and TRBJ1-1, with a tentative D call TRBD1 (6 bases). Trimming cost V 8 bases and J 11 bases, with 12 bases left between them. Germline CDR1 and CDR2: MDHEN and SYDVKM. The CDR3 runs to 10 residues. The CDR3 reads CASVYRAAFF. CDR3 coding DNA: TGTGCCAGCGTGTACAGGGCGGCTTTCTTT.

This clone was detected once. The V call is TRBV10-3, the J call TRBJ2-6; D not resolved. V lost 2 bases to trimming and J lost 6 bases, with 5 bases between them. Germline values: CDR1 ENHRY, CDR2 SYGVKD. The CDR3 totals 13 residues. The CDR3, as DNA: TGTGCCATCAGTGAGCTGGAGGCCAACGTCCTGACTTTC. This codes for CAISELEANVLTF.

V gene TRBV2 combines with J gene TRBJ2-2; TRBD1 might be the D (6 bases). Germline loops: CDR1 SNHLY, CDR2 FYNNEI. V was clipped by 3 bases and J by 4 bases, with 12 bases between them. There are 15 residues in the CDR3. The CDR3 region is CASSEWTVPTGELFF. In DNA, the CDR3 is TGTGCCAGCAGTGAGTGGACAGTCCCCACCGGGGAGCTGTTTTTT.

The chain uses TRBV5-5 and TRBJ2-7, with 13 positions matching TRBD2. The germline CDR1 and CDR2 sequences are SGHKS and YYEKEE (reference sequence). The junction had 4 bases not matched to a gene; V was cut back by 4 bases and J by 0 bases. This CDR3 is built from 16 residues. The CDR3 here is CASSPGTSGTSYEQYF. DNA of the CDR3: TGTGCCAGCAGCCCTGGGACTAGCGGGACCTCCTACGAGCAGTACTTC.

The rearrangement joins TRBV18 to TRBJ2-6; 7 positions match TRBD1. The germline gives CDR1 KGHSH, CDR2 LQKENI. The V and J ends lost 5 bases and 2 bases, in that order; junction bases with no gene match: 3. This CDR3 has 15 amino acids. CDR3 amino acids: CASSTQGTGANVLTF. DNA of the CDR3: TGTGCCAGCTCAACACAGGGGACTGGGGCCAACGTCCTGACTTTC.

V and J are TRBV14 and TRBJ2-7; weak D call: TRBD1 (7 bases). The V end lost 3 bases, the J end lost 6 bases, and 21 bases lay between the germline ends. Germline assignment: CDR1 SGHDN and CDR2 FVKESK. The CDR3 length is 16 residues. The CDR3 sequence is CASSQTGKWLGGEQYF. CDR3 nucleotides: TGTGCCAGCAGCCAGACAGGGAAGTGGCTCGGGGGCGAGCAGTACTTC.

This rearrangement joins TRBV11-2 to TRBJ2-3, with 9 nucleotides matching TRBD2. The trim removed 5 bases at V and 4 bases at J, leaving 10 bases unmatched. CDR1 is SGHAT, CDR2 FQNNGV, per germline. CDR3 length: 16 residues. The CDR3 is CASSMASGMRPDTQYF. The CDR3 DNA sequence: TGTGCCAGCAGCATGGCTAGCGGGATGAGACCAGATACGCAGTATTTT.

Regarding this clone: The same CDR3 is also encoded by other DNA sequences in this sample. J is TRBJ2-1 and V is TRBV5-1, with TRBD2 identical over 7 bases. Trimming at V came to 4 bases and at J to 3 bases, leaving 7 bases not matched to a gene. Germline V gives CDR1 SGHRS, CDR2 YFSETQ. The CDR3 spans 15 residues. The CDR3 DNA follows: TGCGCCAGCAGCCCCAGCGGGACGGACTACAATGAGCAGTTCTTC. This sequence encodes CASSPSGTDYNEQFF.

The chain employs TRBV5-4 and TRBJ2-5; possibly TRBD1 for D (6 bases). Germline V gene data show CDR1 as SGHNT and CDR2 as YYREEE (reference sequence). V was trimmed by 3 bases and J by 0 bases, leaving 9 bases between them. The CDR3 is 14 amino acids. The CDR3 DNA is TGTGCCAGCAGCTCGAGGGGGTACCAAGAGACCCAGTACTTC. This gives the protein CASSSRGYQETQYF.

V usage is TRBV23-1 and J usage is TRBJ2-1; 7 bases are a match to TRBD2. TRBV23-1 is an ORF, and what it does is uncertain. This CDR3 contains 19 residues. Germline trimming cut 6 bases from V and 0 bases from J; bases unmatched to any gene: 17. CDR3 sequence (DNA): TGCGCCAGCAGCCGCCGGGACTACCCGAAGTCGAGCTCCTACAATGAGCAGTTCTTC. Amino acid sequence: CASSRRDYPKSSSYNEQFF.

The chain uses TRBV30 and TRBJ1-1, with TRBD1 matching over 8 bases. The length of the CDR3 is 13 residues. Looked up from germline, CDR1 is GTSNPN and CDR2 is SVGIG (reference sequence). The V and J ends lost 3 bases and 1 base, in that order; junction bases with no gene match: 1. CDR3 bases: TGTGCCTGGAGAGGGACAGGGAACACTGAAGCTTTCTTT. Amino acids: CAWRGTGNTEAFF.

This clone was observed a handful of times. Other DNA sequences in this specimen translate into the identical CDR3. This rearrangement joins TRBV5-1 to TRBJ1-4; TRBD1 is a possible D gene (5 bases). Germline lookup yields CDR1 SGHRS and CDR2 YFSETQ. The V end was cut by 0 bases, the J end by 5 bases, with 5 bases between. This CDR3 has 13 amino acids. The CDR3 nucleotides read TGCGCCAGCAGCTTGGGACAGAATGAAAAACTGTTTTTT. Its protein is CASSLGQNEKLFF.

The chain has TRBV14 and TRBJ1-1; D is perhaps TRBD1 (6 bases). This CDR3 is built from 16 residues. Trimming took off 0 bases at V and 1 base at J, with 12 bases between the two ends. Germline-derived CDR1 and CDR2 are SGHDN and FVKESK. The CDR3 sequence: CASSQDFGQSNTEAFF. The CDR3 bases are TGTGCCAGCAGCCAAGATTTTGGACAGTCGAACACTGAAGCTTTCTTT.

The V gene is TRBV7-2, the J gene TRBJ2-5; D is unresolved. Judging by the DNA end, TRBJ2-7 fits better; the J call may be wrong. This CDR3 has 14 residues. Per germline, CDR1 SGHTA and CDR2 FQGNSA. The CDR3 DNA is TGTGCCAGCAGCCCTCGGGCCCCAACCTACGAGCAGTACTTC. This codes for CASSPRAPTYEQYF.

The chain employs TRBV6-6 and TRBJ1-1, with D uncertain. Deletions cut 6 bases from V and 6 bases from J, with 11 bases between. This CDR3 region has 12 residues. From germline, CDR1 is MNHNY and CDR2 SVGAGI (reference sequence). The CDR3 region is CASSRMDSEAFF. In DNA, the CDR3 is TGTGCCAGCAGCCGAATGGATTCTGAAGCTTTCTTT.

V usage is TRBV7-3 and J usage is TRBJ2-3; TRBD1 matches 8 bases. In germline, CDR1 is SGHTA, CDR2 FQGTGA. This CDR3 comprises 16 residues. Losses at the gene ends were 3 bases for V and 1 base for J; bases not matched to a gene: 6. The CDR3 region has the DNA TGTGCCAGCAGCTTTCGCCTGACAGGGGGCACAGATACGCAGTATTTT. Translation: CASSFRLTGGTDTQYF.

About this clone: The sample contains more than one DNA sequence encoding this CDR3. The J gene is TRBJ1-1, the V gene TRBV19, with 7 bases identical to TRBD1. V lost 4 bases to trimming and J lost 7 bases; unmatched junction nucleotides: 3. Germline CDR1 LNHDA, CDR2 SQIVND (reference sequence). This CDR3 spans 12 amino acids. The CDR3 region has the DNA TGTGCCAGTAGTACGCGACAGGGTGAAGCTTTCTTT. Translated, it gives CASSTRQGEAFF.

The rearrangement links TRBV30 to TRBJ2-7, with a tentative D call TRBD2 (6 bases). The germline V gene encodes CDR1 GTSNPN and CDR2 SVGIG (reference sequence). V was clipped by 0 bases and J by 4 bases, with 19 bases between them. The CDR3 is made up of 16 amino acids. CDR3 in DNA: TGTGCCTGGAGTGTAGTACGGGACTTTTGTTTTTACGAGCAGTACTTC. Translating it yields CAWSVVRDFCFYEQYF. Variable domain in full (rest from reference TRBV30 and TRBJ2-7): SQTIHQWPATLVQPVGSPLSLECTVEGTSNPNLYWYRQAAGRGLQLLFYSVGIGQISSEVPQNLSASRPQDRQFILSSKKLLLSDSGFYLCAWSVVRDFCFYEQYFGPGTRLTVT.

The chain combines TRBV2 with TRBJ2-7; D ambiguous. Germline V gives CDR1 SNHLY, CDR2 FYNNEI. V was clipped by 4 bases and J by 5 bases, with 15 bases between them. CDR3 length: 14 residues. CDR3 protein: CASSGLESANEQYF. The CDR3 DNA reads TGTGCCAGCAGTGGTTTGGAATCCGCCAACGAGCAGTACTTC.

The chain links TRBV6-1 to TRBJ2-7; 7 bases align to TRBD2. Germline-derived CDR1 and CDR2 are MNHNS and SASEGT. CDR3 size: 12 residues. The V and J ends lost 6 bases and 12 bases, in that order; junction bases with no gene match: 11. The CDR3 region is CASRRDRTRWYF. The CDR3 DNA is TGTGCCAGCAGGAGAGATCGGACTAGATGGTACTTC.